What follows describes a single T cell receptor beta chain. Between the trimmed V and J ends, which lost 6 bases and 0 bases, there was a span of 15 bases. The CDR3 runs to 15 residues. The data were obtained in a study of blood T cells in healthy people across ages. The authors ran a second PCR of about 6 to 11 cycles using a sample-barcoded 5' primer and a J-beta primer mix. Each CDR3 protein gets one entry after TCRdb re-called the 5' RACE reads with MiXCR. The sample holds some 920,000 distinct CDR3 sequences; 51% are singletons and the top ten take about a fifth. This chain connects TRBV12-3 or TRBV12-4 to TRBJ2-7; D not certain. This receptor was taken from a woman aged 60-75 years in good health. The specimen sequenced was blood. The CDR3: CASSSRSDLSYEQYF. CDR3 nucleotide sequence: TGTGCCAGCAGCTCCCGTTCGGACCTCTCCTACGAGCAGTACTTC.